What follows describes a single TCR beta chain. The germline CDR1 and CDR2 sequences are KGHSH and LQKENI. Trimming took off 3 bases at V and 0 bases at J, with 9 bases between the two ends. The CDR3 runs 15 residues. These data are taken from a study of control samples from healthy donors and cancer patients. Sequenced by immunoSEQ multiplex PCR; TCRdb stores in-frame clones only, minus some. The sample consists of 80,000 to 100,000 clones, about 90% of them appearing once. Sequencing was performed on blood. The clonotype was recovered from a man aged 30 to 45 in good health. This chain uses TRBV18 with TRBJ2-1; no firm D call. CDR3 sequence (DNA): TGTGCCAGCTCACCTGACGCCGCCTCCTACAATGAGCAGTTCTTC. Protein product: CASSPDAASYNEQFF.